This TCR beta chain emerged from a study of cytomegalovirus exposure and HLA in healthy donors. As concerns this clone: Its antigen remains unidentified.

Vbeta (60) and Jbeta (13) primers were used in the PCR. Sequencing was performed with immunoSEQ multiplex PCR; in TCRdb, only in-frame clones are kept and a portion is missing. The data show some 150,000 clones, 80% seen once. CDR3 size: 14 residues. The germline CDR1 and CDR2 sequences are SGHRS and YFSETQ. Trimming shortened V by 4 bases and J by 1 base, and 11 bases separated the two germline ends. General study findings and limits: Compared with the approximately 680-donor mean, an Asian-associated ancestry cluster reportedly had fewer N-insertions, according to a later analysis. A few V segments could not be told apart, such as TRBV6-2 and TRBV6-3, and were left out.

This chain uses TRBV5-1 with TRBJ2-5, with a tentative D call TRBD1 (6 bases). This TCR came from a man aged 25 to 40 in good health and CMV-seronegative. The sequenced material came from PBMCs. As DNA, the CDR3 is TGCGCCAGCAGCCACGGGACAAGCCAAGAGACCCAGTACTTC. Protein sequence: CASSHGTSQETQYF.